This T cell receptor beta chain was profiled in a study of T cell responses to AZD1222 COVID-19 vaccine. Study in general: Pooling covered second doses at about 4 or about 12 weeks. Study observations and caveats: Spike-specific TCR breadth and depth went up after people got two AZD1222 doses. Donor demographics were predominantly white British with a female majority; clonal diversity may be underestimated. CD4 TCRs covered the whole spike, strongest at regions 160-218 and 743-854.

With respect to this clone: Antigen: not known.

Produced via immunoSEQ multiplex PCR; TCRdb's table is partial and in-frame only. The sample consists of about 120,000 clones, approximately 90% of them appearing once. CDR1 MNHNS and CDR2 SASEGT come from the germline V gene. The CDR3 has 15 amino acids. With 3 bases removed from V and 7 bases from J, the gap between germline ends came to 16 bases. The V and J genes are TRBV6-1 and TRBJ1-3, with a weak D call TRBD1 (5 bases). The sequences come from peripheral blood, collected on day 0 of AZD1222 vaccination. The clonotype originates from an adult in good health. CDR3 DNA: TGTGCCAGCAGTGAGGACACCCGAAGAAGTAACACCATATATTTT. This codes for CASSEDTRRSNTIYF.